These 21 T cell receptor beta chains came from one sample sequenced in a study of T cells in Graves' hyperthyroidism and ophthalmopathy. TCR beta CDR3 sequences were amplified from RNA transcripts. The HTBI primer set drove a first-round RT-PCR of the TCR CDR3. Using its own MiXCR run on the multiplex PCR reads, TCRdb lists one record per CDR3 protein. The repertoire holds roughly 400,000 distinct CDR3 sequences, 15% to 17% seen once, with about 27% in the top ten. The specimen was blood. Receptors originate from a young woman with Graves' hyperthyroidism that later progressed to Graves' ophthalmopathy.

This clonotype was picked up many times. The rearrangement uses TRBV2 and TRBJ1-2, with D unresolved. V shed 0 bases and J shed 8 bases, with 13 bases lying between them. This CDR3 spans 14 amino acids. Germline V gene sequence: CDR1 SNHLY, CDR2 FYNNEI. CDR3 amino acids: CASSEAEVTGGYTF. The CDR3, as DNA: TGTGCCAGCAGTGAAGCGGAGGTTACGGGGGGCTACACCTTC. The variable domain in full, completed from reference TRBV2 and TRBJ1-2, reads EPEVTQTPSHQVTQMGQEVILRCVPISNHLYFYWYRQILGQKVEFLVSFYNNEISEKSEIFDDQFSVERPDGSNFTLKIRSTKLEDSAMYFCASSEAEVTGGYTFGSGTRLTVV.

This clonotype was detected ten times or more. The chain links TRBV28 to TRBJ2-7; 11 nucleotides line up with TRBD1. This CDR3 is 15 amino acids long. V shed 6 bases, J shed 7 bases, and the junction held 11 bases outside the gene matches. The germline CDR1 and CDR2 sequences are MDHEN and SYDVKM. The CDR3 bases are TGTGCCAGCAGCCCAGAAGGACAGGGGGCGCGTGAGCAGTACTTC. Translated, it gives CASSPEGQGAREQYF.

There are many counts of this clonotype. The DNA of the CDR3 is TGTGCCAGCACCCAATACTCTAGCACAGATACGCAGTATTTT. Protein: CASTQYSSTDTQYF. The chain uses TRBV6-1 and TRBJ2-3; the D is unclear. The length of the CDR3 is 14 residues. The germline V gene encodes CDR1 MNHNS and CDR2 SASEGT. V was pared by 7 bases and J by 0 bases, with 11 bases between.

This clonotype was counted at least ten times. The chain employs TRBV28 and TRBJ2-7, with D possibly being TRBD1 or TRBD2 (5 bases each). Trimming shortened V by 6 bases and J by 3 bases, and 15 bases separated the two germline ends. CDR1 and CDR2 (germline): MDHEN, SYDVKM. The length of the CDR3 is 14 residues. The CDR3, as DNA: TGTGCCAGCAGCGGCGCAGGGAGCTTCTACGAGCAGTACTTC. Translating gives CASSGAGSFYEQYF. Filled out from reference TRBV28 and TRBJ2-7, the complete variable domain reads DVKVTQSSRYLVKRTGEKVFLECVQDMDHENMFWYRQDPGLGLRLIYFSYDVKMKEKGDIPEGYSVSREKKERFSLILESASTNQTSMYLCASSGAGSFYEQYFGPGTRLTVT.

This clonotype has only a few counts. This rearrangement joins TRBV28 to TRBJ2-7; 8 bases are a match to TRBD2. Germline V lookup: CDR1 MDHEN, CDR2 SYDVKM. CDR3 length equals 15 residues. Germline trimming cut 5 bases from V and 9 bases from J; bases unmatched to any gene: 15. CDR3 amino acids: CASSTSLAGLLSQYF. The DNA of the CDR3 is TGTGCCAGCAGTACCAGTTTAGCGGGACTGTTATCGCAGTACTTC.

This clonotype was seen many times. The rearrangement uses TRBV28 and TRBJ2-2; TRBD2 matches at 7 bases. J lost 5 bases, V lost 10 bases, and 7 bases had no gene match. The CDR3 runs to 13 residues. CDR1 MDHEN and CDR2 SYDVKM come from the germline V gene. This CDR3 reads CATLPGGTGELFF. CDR3 in DNA: TGTGCCACTCTCCCGGGGGGAACCGGGGAGCTGTTTTTT.

This clonotype came up a few times. This sequence joins TRBV19 and TRBJ2-3; D is ambiguous. CDR1 and CDR2 (germline): LNHDA, SQIVND (reference sequence). The CDR3 is made up of 13 amino acids. V was cut by 6 bases and J by 2 bases, with 9 bases left in between. The CDR3 loop reads CASRTAATDTQYF. As DNA, the CDR3 is TGTGCCAGTAGAACAGCCGCCACAGATACGCAGTATTTT.

This clonotype was observed many times. The chain recombines TRBV11-2 with TRBJ1-1, with TRBD1 matching over 12 bases. Germline values: CDR1 SGHAT, CDR2 FQNNGV. The CDR3 has 16 residues. The trim removed 5 bases at V and 4 bases at J, leaving 8 bases unmatched. CDR3 sequence: CASSIRDRGRTTEAFF. The CDR3 nucleotides are TGTGCCAGCAGCATAAGGGACAGGGGGCGAACCACTGAAGCTTTCTTT.

This clonotype was seen a few times. This chain links TRBV7-2 with TRBJ2-1; TRBD2 matches at 8 bases. The junction had 9 bases not matched to a gene; V was cut back by 7 bases and J by 10 bases. This CDR3 spans 13 amino acids. Germline values: CDR1 SGHTA, CDR2 FQGNSA. The CDR3: CASTRGRSDEQFF. In nucleotides, the CDR3 is TGTGCCAGCACGCGCGGGAGGAGCGACGAGCAGTTCTTC.

This sequence joins TRBV2 and TRBJ2-7; the match to TRBD2 covers 10 bases. CDR1 is SNHLY, CDR2 FYNNEI, per germline. The CDR3 totals 13 residues. Trimming at V came to 8 bases and at J to 2 bases, leaving 3 bases not matched to a gene. The CDR3 DNA follows: TGTGCCAGCGGACTAGCGGAAACCTACGAGCAGTACTTC. This sequence encodes CASGLAETYEQYF. The full variable domain, its missing parts supplied by reference TRBV2 and TRBJ2-7, is EPEVTQTPSHQVTQMGQEVILRCVPISNHLYFYWYRQILGQKVEFLVSFYNNEISEKSEIFDDQFSVERPDGSNFTLKIRSTKLEDSAMYFCASGLAETYEQYFGPGTRLTVT.

The genes are TRBV11-2 and TRBJ2-1; D gene ambiguous. CDR1 and CDR2 (germline): SGHAT, FQNNGV. Trimming removed 8 bases from V and 13 bases from J, with 6 bases in between. The CDR3 extends over 8 amino acids. The CDR3 sequence: CASARQFF. Here the CDR3 DNA reads TGTGCCAGCGCGCGACAGTTCTTC.

The table lists this clonotype with a few counts. The chain carries TRBV4-1 and TRBJ2-7; 7 bases align to TRBD1. Losses at the gene ends were 0 bases for V and 4 bases for J; bases not matched to a gene: 9. The CDR3 extends over 16 amino acids. The germline CDR1 and CDR2 sequences are MGHRA and YSYEKL. The CDR3 coding sequence is TGCGCCAGCAGCCAAGACAAAAGACAGGGACGATACGAGCAGTACTTC. Its protein product is CASSQDKRQGRYEQYF.

This rearrangement joins TRBV5-1 to TRBJ2-5; D remains unclear. CDR3 length: 16 residues. Trimming removed 0 bases at V and 1 base at J, with 13 bases between. The germline CDR1 and CDR2 sequences are SGHRS and YFSETQ. This CDR3 reads CASSLAGSLAQETQYF. The CDR3 DNA reads TGCGCCAGCAGCTTGGCAGGTAGTTTGGCCCAAGAGACCCAGTACTTC.

A few counts support this clonotype. This chain joins TRBV15 and TRBJ2-3; 9 bases agree with TRBD2. Germline V gene lookup returns CDR1 LNHNV and CDR2 YYDKDF (reference sequence). J was trimmed by 3 bases and V by 5 bases; bases with no gene match: 15. The CDR3 is 18 residues long. The CDR3 sequence: CATSEFVEREAGTDTQYF. The CDR3 bases are TGTGCCACCAGCGAATTCGTAGAGCGGGAGGCGGGGACAGATACGCAGTATTTT. The whole variable domain, remainder taken from reference TRBV15 and TRBJ2-3, is DAMVIQNPRYQVTQFGKPVTLSCSQTLNHNVMYWYQQKSSQAPKLLFHYYDKDFNNEADTPDNFQSRRPNTSFCFLDIRSPGLGDTAMYLCATSEFVEREAGTDTQYFGPGTRLTVL.

This clonotype was seen many times. V and J are TRBV9 and TRBJ1-2; 8 bases fit TRBD1. CDR3 length: 14 residues. Germline V gene sequence: CDR1 SGDLS, CDR2 YYNGEE. The J segment lost 4 bases and the V segment lost 0 bases, leaving 2 bases of the junction unmatched. The CDR3 region is CASSVGGQGYGYTF. CDR3 coding DNA: TGTGCCAGCAGCGTAGGTGGACAGGGCTATGGCTACACCTTC.

Points on this clonotype: A read error may be the cause here, since a much bigger clone is one base away. The chain is built from TRBV28 and TRBJ2-7; maybe TRBD1 (5 bases). Per germline, CDR1 MDHEN and CDR2 SYDVKM. This CDR3 has 14 amino acids. V was trimmed by 4 bases and J by 3 bases, leaving 13 bases between them. The chain's CDR3 is CASSSSHQGYEQYF. In nucleotides, the CDR3 is TGTGCCAGCAGTTCTTCCCATCAGGGCTACGAGCAGTACTTC.

The chain couples TRBV7-2 to TRBJ2-2, with D tentatively TRBD2 (5 bases). The CDR3 runs to 17 residues. V dropped 6 bases and J dropped 2 bases, with 19 bases sitting between them. CDR1 and CDR2 from the germline V gene are SGHTA and FQGNSA. The CDR3: CASSETGTRPNTGELFF. CDR3 nucleotides: TGTGCCAGCAGTGAGACGGGAACTCGACCCAACACCGGGGAGCTGTTTTTT.

This clonotype was recorded at least ten times. The chain recombines TRBV20-1 with TRBJ2-7; D gene uncertain. This CDR3 spans 12 amino acids. V was clipped by 3 bases and J by 6 bases, with 12 bases between them. Germline V CDR1 and CDR2: DFQATT, SNEGSKA (reference sequence). In DNA form, the CDR3 reads TGCAGTGCTAGTTCCCTTTTGTCCGAGCAGTACTTC. It encodes CSASSLLSEQYF.

Regarding this clonotype: The junction does not match germline at one end; this may be a read error. The genes are TRBV6-1 and TRBJ1-2; 8 positions agree with TRBD1. The CDR3 covers 15 residues. Looked up from germline, CDR1 is MNHNS and CDR2 is SASEGT. The CDR3 loop is CASGEAVTGGYGYTF. CDR3 nucleotide sequence: TGTGCCAGCGGTGAAGCGGTAACAGGGGGATATGGCTACACCTTC.

This clonotype was counted many times. This chain links TRBV28 with TRBJ2-7, with TRBD1 matching 7 bases. This CDR3 comprises 16 residues. In germline, CDR1 is MDHEN, CDR2 SYDVKM. V gave up 3 bases and J gave up 2 bases; unmatched junction bases: 10. CDR3 protein: CASSLSDRVRAYEQYF. CDR3 DNA sequence: TGTGCCAGCAGTTTGTCCGACAGGGTTCGGGCCTACGAGCAGTACTTC.

This sequence joins TRBV28 and TRBJ2-3, with 8 bases lining up with TRBD2. The ends lost 4 bases at V and 5 bases at J; junction bases unmatched: 11. CDR1 is MDHEN, CDR2 SYDVKM, per germline. The CDR3 consists of 16 residues. The CDR3 loop reads CASSSREAEQLDTQYF. Written as DNA, the CDR3 is TGTGCCAGCAGTTCGCGGGAGGCCGAACAACTAGATACGCAGTATTTT.